A selection of T cell receptor beta chains follows, all from one sample in a study of blood T cells in healthy people across ages. TCRdb re-called the 5' RACE reads through MiXCR, storing one row per CDR3 protein. The top ten hold 7.9% of the sample, which has some 1.4 million distinct CDR3 sequences, approximately 40% seen once. Sequencing was performed on blood. All receptors come from a woman under 30 in good health. Each CDR3 is given without its conserved first and last residue. The order of the fields is J gene, clone size, V gene, CDR3 protein. Clone size appears in some rows only: once, few, many, or a class for an expanded clone.

TRBJ1-2 - TRBV6-5 ASSAKGAPNYGYT
TRBJ2-5 many TRBV3-1 ASSQGQETQY
TRBJ2-5 - TRBV4-1 ASSPLPRQGGETQY
TRBJ2-1 - TRBV5-1 ASSLEYGRVLDEQF
TRBJ2-7 - TRBV6-5 ASSYGWGAGRNSYEQY
TRBJ2-1 - TRBV18 ASSTDRVEHEQF
TRBJ2-1 - TRBV4-1 ASSQGGTSGASSCNEQF
TRBJ2-7 - TRBV20-1 SASGPTYEQY
TRBJ2-1 - TRBV24-1 ATSDFAGGKF
TRBJ1-2 - TRBV11-1 ACSDRDNPNYGYT
TRBJ2-5 - TRBV21-1 ATKRETQY
TRBJ1-6 - TRBV30 AWNTGPPSPLH
TRBJ1-1 - TRBV11-2 ATRRGETGKASTEAF
TRBJ2-5 - TRBV5-1 ASSVKGERETQY
TRBJ1-2 few TRBV5-1 ASSGSHRVAYGYT
TRBJ2-7 - TRBV5-4 ASSPMHLYEQY
TRBJ2-1 - TRBV11-1 ASSLIQDNEQF